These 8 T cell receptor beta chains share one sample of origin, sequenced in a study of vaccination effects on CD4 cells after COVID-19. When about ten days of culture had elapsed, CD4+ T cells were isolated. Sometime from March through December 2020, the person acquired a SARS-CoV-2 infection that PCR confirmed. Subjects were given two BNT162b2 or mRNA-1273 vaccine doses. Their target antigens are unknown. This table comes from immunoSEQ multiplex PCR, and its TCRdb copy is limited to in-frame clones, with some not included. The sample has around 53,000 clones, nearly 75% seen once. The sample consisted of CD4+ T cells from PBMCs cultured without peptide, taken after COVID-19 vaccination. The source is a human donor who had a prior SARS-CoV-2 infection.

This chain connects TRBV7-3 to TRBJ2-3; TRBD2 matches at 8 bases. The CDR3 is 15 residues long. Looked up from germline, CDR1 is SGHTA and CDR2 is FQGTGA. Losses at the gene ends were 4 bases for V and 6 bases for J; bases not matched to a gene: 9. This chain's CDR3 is CASSSSASGYDTQYF. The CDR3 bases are TGTGCCAGCAGCTCCTCGGCTAGCGGGTATGATACGCAGTATTTT.

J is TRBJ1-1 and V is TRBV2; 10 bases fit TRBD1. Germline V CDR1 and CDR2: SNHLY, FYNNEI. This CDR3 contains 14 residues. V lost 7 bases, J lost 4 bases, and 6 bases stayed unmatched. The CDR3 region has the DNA TGTGCCAGCACCCGACAGGGGGCGGGCACTGAAGCTTTCTTT. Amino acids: CASTRQGAGTEAFF.

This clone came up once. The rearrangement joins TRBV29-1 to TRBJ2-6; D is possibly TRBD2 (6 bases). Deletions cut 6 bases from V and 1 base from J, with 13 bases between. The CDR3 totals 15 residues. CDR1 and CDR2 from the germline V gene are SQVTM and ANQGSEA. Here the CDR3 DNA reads TGCAGCGTACCAGTAGGAGGGTCTGGGGCCAACGTCCTGACTTTC. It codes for CSVPVGGSGANVLTF.

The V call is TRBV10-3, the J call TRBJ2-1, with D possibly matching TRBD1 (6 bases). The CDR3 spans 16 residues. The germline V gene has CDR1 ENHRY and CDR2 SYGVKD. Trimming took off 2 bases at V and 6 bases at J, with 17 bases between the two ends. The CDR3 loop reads CAISETTGLLFNEQFF. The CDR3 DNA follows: TGTGCCATCAGTGAGACTACAGGGCTCCTTTTCAATGAGCAGTTCTTC.

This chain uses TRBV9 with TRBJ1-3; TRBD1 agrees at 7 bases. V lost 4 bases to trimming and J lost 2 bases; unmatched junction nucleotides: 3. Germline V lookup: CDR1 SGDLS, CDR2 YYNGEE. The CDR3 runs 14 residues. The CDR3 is CASSRDRAGNTIYF. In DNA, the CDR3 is TGTGCCAGCAGCCGTGACAGGGCTGGAAACACCATATATTTT.

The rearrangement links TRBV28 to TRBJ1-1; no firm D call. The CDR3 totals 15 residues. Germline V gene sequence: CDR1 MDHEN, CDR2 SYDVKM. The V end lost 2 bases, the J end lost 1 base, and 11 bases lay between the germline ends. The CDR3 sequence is CASSLRATKNTEAFF. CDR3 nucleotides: TGTGCCAGCAGTTTAAGAGCGACTAAGAACACTGAAGCTTTCTTT.

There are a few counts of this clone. The CDR3: CASSPLGQDRGYTF. CDR3 DNA: TGCGCCAGCAGCCCCTTGGGACAGGATAGGGGCTACACCTTC. The chain uses TRBV5-1 and TRBJ1-2, with TRBD1 identical over 8 bases. Germline assignment: CDR1 SGHRS and CDR2 YFSETQ. The J segment lost 8 bases and the V segment lost 4 bases, leaving 10 bases of the junction unmatched. The CDR3 extends over 14 amino acids. Full variable domain (missing parts from reference TRBV5-1 and TRBJ1-2): KAGVTQTPRYLIKTRGQQVTLSCSPISGHRSVSWYQQTPGQGLQFLFEYFSETQRNKGNFPGRFSGRQFSNSRSEMNVSTLELGDSALYLCASSPLGQDRGYTFGSGTRLTVV.

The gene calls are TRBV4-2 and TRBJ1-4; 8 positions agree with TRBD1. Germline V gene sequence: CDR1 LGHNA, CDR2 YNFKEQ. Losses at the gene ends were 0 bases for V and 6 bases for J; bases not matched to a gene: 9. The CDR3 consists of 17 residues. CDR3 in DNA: TGTGCCAGCAGCCAAGATCAAGTCAGGGGGCGCGATGAAAAACTGTTTTTT. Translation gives CASSQDQVRGRDEKLFF.